This T cell receptor (beta chain) originates from a study of blood T cell repertoires in COVID-19. Study details: Sites across the United States, Italy and Spain contributed samples from acute and convalescent COVID-19.

TCRdb's copy holds only in-frame clones and misses some; the assay was immunoSEQ multiplex PCR. The sample comprises 300,000 to 350,000 clones, approximately 88% of which are singletons, and about 1.5% rests with the top ten. Germline-derived CDR1 and CDR2 are KGHSH and LQKENI. The V gene lost 2 bases and the J gene lost 7 bases, with 14 bases spanning the gap. This CDR3 comprises 14 residues. During active infection, Seattle patients enrolled and were then monitored through disease. This receptor was taken from a woman aged 25 to 39 with COVID-19, enrolled during active disease. The sequenced sample was peripheral blood. The chain uses TRBV18 and TRBJ1-1; D not certain. CDR3 region: CASSPFSGTSEAFF. CDR3 in DNA: TGTGCCAGCTCACCATTTTCAGGTACCAGTGAAGCTTTCTTT. Drawing the rest from reference TRBV18 and TRBJ1-1, the complete variable domain is NAGVMQNPRHLVRRRGQEARLRCSPMKGHSHVYWYRQLPEEGLKFMVYLQKENIIDESGMPKERFSAEFPKEGPSILRIQQVVRGDSAAYFCASSPFSGTSEAFFGQGTRLTVV.